This TCR beta chain was retrieved from a study of T cells in localized non-small cell lung cancer (dated by TCRdb to 2019 to 2021). Background for the entire study: T cell repertoires of 200 to 250 early-stage NSCLC patients were analyzed, with tumors being compared against uninvolved tumor-adjacent lungs. The cohort comprised under 250 treatment-naïve NSCLC patients with resected, localized lung tumors. A mean age of about 66 years was recorded for the NSCLC patients, of whom around 120 were male and more than 85 were female.

The germline V gene (reference sequence) specifies LNHDA as CDR1 and SQIVND as CDR2. CDR3 length: 14 amino acids, cysteine to phenylalanine. The only DNA kept is the CDR3, 42 bases in frame from the first base. V and J are truncated by 5 bases and 4 bases respectively, leaving an intervening sequence of 9 bases. General findings and caveats noted by the study authors: Longer overall survival was associated with higher T cell density in blood, whereas shorter survival was associated with higher clonality in adjacent lung. Because multi-region sequencing of the tumors was not done, intratumor heterogeneity could not be ruled out. Because the study design was exploratory, TCR variables were selected using unadjusted p-values without false-discovery rate correction. A median of around 57 of the top 100 tumor clones turned up in the paired uninvolved adjacent lung, and under 30 of those clones also ranked among the top 100 of that same adjacent lung. Uninvolved tumor-adjacent lung showed the highest T cell clonality, higher than tumor, which suggests more focused antigenic responses in the uninvolved tumor-adjacent lung.

At diagnosis, tumor, uninvolved tumor-adjacent lung and peripheral blood were collected and then preserved as a mix of FFPE and fresh-frozen material. For TCR repertoire profiling, blood samples were analyzed as peripheral blood mononuclear cells. The immunoSEQ Assay was used to sequence TCR beta CDR3 regions from DNA. In the paper's pipeline: T cell density was computed as TCR beta template counts normalized to usable DNA estimated by amplifying housekeeping genes. Using the preseqR package, richness was estimated by extrapolating to 120,000 templates for tissue samples and 400,000 templates for PBMC samples. Clonality was defined by subtracting Pielou's evenness from one. Differential abundance testing on productive amino-acid clonotypes, with a minimum total count of 5 and an alpha of 0.1, was used to identify tissue-enriched TCRs. Repertoire overlap between compartments was quantified with the Jaccard Index and Morisita Overlap Index. GLIPH grouped TCR beta CDR3s together with public tetramer-defined viral CDR3s, and a viral motif had to include at least three viral sequences and also show V-gene enrichment. Entries here come from immuneACCESS through TCRdb and include only in-frame sequences with V and J called. Some clones fail to appear in such tables; in the studies checked, an unresolved V gene covers under half of the shortfall, and the cause of the remainder is unknown. That table supplies the V and J calls and clone size; D and trimming were determined from the DNA. This sample comprises 25,000 to 35,000 clones, roughly nine tenths of them detected only once. The ten largest make up under 6.5% of the sample.

The count of this clone is one. Its cognate antigen has yet to be identified. The input lacks base qualities; no much larger clone sits a single base away. Here the sequenced sample was PBMCs, taken before any cancer treatment. This chain joins TRBV19 to TRBJ2-6; the D gene cannot be resolved reliably. This TCR came from a man between 40 and 70 years old with stage II lung adenocarcinoma. CDR3 protein: CASSVGGGANVLTF. The nucleotide sequence is TGTGCCAGTAGTGTTGGTGGCGGGGCCAACGTCCTGACTTTC. The full variable domain, completed from the reference TRBV19 and TRBJ2-6 proteins outside the CDR3, reads DGGITQSPKYLFRKEGQNVTLSCEQNLNHDAMYWYRQDPGQGLRLIYYSQIVNDFQKGDIAEGYSVSREKKESFPLTVTSAQKNPTAFYLCASSVGGGANVLTFGAGSRLTVL.